The 5 T cell receptor beta chains listed next were all sequenced from one sample in a study of cytomegalovirus exposure and HLA in healthy donors. Generated by immunoSEQ multiplex PCR, the TCRdb table keeps only in-frame clones and is missing some. The sample records approximately 82,000 clones, 85% to 95% being singletons. Source material: PBMCs. All receptors come from a woman aged 18 to 35 in good health and CMV-seronegative.

The chain recombines TRBV27 with TRBJ2-3, with 10 bases matching TRBD1. V gave up 1 base and J gave up 1 base; unmatched junction bases: 8. The CDR3 consists of 18 residues. The germline V gene encodes CDR1 MNHEY and CDR2 SMNVEV (reference sequence). In DNA form, the CDR3 reads TGTGCCAGCAGTTTATGGGGACAGGGGTCCCGACGCACAGATACGCAGTATTTT. This translates into CASSLWGQGSRRTDTQYF.

Here the CDR3 DNA reads TGTGCCAGCAGTCGCCGCGGTGAGGGTACCCGAAGGGAAAAACTGTTTTTT. Amino acids: CASSRRGEGTRREKLFF. The chain couples TRBV11-2 to TRBJ1-4; D gene ambiguous. Germline CDR1 and CDR2: SGHAT and FQNNGV. Trimming took 6 bases from V and 8 from J, leaving 25 bases between them. The CDR3 has 17 amino acids.

This rearrangement joins TRBV19 to TRBJ2-7; 11 bases align to TRBD1. This CDR3 has 15 amino acids. CDR1 and CDR2 from the germline V gene are LNHDA and SQIVND (reference sequence). The V segment lost 5 bases and the J segment 4 bases; nucleotides outside the gene matches: 7. CDR3 coding DNA: TGTGCCAGTAGTCAGCGGACAGGGGGCGGTTACGAGCAGTACTTC. Translating gives CASSQRTGGGYEQYF.

The chain links TRBV6-1 to TRBJ2-7; 7 bases agree with TRBD1. The CDR3 length is 16 residues. V dropped 4 bases and J dropped 0; count of bases not matched to a gene: 9. Germline V gives CDR1 MNHNS, CDR2 SASEGT. CDR3 amino acids: CASSAPPGTASYEQYF. The CDR3 DNA is TGTGCCAGCAGTGCCCCCCCCGGGACAGCCTCCTACGAGCAGTACTTC.

The gene calls are TRBV28 and TRBJ1-4; a weak D match, TRBD1 (6 bases). There are 15 residues in the CDR3. Trimming removed 7 bases at V and 1 base at J, with 13 bases between. CDR1 and CDR2 from the germline V gene are MDHEN and SYDVKM. CDR3 region: CASNSQGGTNEKLFF. CDR3 DNA sequence: TGTGCCAGCAATTCCCAAGGGGGAACTAATGAAAAACTGTTTTTT.